This T cell receptor (beta chain) was recovered during a study of T cells in Graves' hyperthyroidism and ophthalmopathy. The study's findings and limits: Within blood appeared most thyroid clonotypes that had expanded above 0.001. Ophthalmopathy, as predicted by the model, came a median around 7 months after the prediction.

Germline lookup yields CDR1 SQVTM and CDR2 ANQGSEA. The V end lost 7 bases, the J end lost 5 bases, and 17 bases lay between the germline ends. The CDR3 has 14 amino acids. This clonotype has at least ten counts. What it binds is not known. What was amplified from RNA transcripts were TCR beta CDR3 regions. Using the HTBI primer set, a first-round RT-PCR was run on the TCR CDR3. One entry per CDR3 protein results from TCRdb running MiXCR on the multiplex PCR reads. The data hold a few hundred thousand distinct CDR3 sequences, with roughly 50% observed a single time. The hyperthyroidism patients had all been newly diagnosed, and their disease duration was under 2 months. Their ages ranged from 18 to 65 years.

This sequence joins TRBV29-1 and TRBJ2-2; possibly TRBD1 for D (7 bases). The sequencing sample was made of peripheral blood or thyroid tissue (not recorded which). The receptor's source is a woman aged 18-30 years with Graves' hyperthyroidism. The CDR3 bases are TGCAGCGGGAGGAGGGGGCTGAGAACCGGGGAGCTGTTTTTT. Translation: CSGRRGLRTGELFF.